The 5 T cell receptor beta chains reported below all come from one sample, sequenced in a study of identical twins. One entry per CDR3 protein, called by TCRdb with MiXCR from the 5' RACE reads. The sample shows approximately 700,000 distinct CDR3 sequences, around 5.7% of them seen only once. The sample consisted of naive T cells sorted from blood. These TCRs come from a man younger than 35 in good health.

This clonotype appeared many times. J is TRBJ1-3 and V is TRBV7-9, with a weak D call TRBD1 (5 bases). V was cut by 7 bases and J by 4 bases, with 14 bases left in between. Germline assignment: CDR1 SEHNR and CDR2 FQNEAQ (reference sequence). The CDR3 is made up of 14 amino acids. CDR3: CASNEGPKGNTIYF. The CDR3 DNA sequence: TGTGCCAGCAACGAGGGACCTAAAGGAAACACCATATATTTT.

This chain joins TRBV12-3 or TRBV12-4 and TRBJ2-1; tentative D call: TRBD2 (5 bases). This CDR3 has 21 residues. V lost 3 bases to trimming and J lost 0 bases, with 27 bases between them. The CDR3 DNA sequence: TGTGCCAGCAGTTTCCGGGGTTGGTTTAGCAGAGGTTCGAGCTCCTACAATGAGCAGTTCTTC. Translating gives CASSFRGWFSRGSSSYNEQFF.

Ten or more counts support this clonotype. This chain connects TRBV12-3 or TRBV12-4 to TRBJ2-1, with D perhaps being TRBD1 or TRBD2 (5 bases each). CDR3 length equals 15 residues. The ends were cut back, 7 bases at V and 7 bases at J, with 20 bases in the middle. CDR3 sequence reads: CASNTAWGSMNEQFF. DNA of the CDR3: TGTGCCAGCAACACAGCCTGGGGGAGTATGAATGAGCAGTTCTTC.

This clonotype was observed a few times. The CDR3 sequence: CASRLGLAGVGSGELFF. The CDR3 DNA reads as TGTGCCAGCAGACTTGGACTAGCGGGAGTCGGATCCGGGGAGCTGTTTTTT. The chain links TRBV12-3 or TRBV12-4 to TRBJ2-2; 13 bases are a match to TRBD2. This CDR3 has 17 residues. The trim removed 6 bases at V and 6 bases at J, leaving 10 bases unmatched.

The chain uses TRBV11-2 and TRBJ2-3; no firm D call. Germline-derived CDR1 and CDR2 are SGHAT and FQNNGV. The CDR3 extends over 15 amino acids. Trimming removed 3 bases from V and 4 bases from J, with 14 bases in between. CDR3 DNA: TGTGCCAGCAGCTTTTGGGGAAGAGAAGCAGATACGCAGTATTTT. Protein sequence: CASSFWGREADTQYF.